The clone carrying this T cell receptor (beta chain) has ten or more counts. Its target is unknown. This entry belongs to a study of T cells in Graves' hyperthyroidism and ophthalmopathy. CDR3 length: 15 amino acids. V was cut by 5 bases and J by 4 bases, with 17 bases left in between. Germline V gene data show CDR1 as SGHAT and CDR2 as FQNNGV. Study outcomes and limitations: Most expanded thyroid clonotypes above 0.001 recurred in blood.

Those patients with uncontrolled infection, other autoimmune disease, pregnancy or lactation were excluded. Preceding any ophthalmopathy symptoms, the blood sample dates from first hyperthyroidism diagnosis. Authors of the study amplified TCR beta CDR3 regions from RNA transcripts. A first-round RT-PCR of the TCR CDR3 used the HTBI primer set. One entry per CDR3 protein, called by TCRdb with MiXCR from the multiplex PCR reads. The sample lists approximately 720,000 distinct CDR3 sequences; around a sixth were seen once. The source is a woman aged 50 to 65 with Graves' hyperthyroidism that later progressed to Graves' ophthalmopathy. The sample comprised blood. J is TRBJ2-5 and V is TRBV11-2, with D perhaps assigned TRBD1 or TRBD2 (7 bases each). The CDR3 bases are TGTGCCAGCAGCCCTCAGGGGGGGCGTCTAGAGACCCAGTACTTC. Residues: CASSPQGGRLETQYF.